The 2 T cell receptor beta chains in this list originate from one sample, sequenced in a study of early T cells in non-severe SARS-CoV-2 infection. Each CDR3 protein is one row after TCRdb ran MiXCR on the 5' RACE reads. The sample holds 70,000 or so distinct CDR3 sequences; roughly an eighth are singletons and the top ten take over 0.95%. The sequenced material came from whole blood. These receptors originate from an adult who was a healthcare worker with PCR-confirmed SARS-CoV-2 infection or an uninfected control (not recorded which).

This clonotype has only a few counts. CDR3 residues: CSAHRDGYGYTF. CDR3 bases: TGCAGCGCGCACAGGGACGGCTATGGCTACACCTTC. The gene calls are TRBV29-1 and TRBJ1-2, with a possible D match to TRBD1 (6 bases). V was pared by 7 bases and J by 4 bases, with 13 bases between. Germline-derived CDR1 and CDR2 are SQVTM and ANQGSEA. The CDR3 length is 12 residues. The full variable domain, its missing parts supplied by reference TRBV29-1 and TRBJ1-2, is SAVISQKPSRDICQRGTSLTIQCQVDSQVTMMFWYRQQPGQSLTLIATANQGSEATYESGFVIDKFPISRPNLTFSTLTVSNMSPEDSSIYLCSAHRDGYGYTFGSGTRLTVV.

This clonotype was seen many times. The chain recombines TRBV20-1 with TRBJ1-1, with D possibly matching TRBD1 (6 bases). The CDR3 totals 11 residues. V lost 3 bases and J 13 bases, leaving 15 bases between the germline ends. Germline-derived CDR1 and CDR2 are DFQATT and SNEGSKA (reference sequence). CDR3: CSARPWTEDFF. In DNA, the CDR3 is TGCAGTGCTAGGCCCTGGACAGAGGATTTCTTT.